One sample yielded the 2 T cell receptor beta chains listed below, sequenced in a study of post-analysis software for immune sequencing data (dated by TCRdb to 2014 to 2015). Results and caveats for the whole study, not just this receptor: Significantly higher frequencies in patients than in controls were found for five or six TRBV segments, including TRBV5-6, TRBV5-1 and TRBV20-1.

Receptor libraries were prepared by PCR. TCRdb names Illumina HiSeq 2500 as the instrument used. Unique molecular identifiers were incorporated into TCR beta cDNA libraries to reduce PCR and sequencing biases. TCRdb cleaned the public reads at Q25 with fastp, built clones with MiXCR and kept in-frame beta chains. Each entry is one CDR3 protein sequence, shown with its most common DNA and genes. In this sample the table shows 800,000 to 950,000 distinct CDR3 sequences, under 70% of which occur a single time. Of the sample, 4.6% falls within the top ten clones. For these TCRs, the target antigens are not known. Sequenced: blood. These TCRs come from a girl aged 5 to 17 with multiple sclerosis.

The CDR3 DNA is TGTGCCTGGAGTGAGGTAGAGACCCAGTACTTC. Its protein product is CAWSEVETQYF. The rearrangement joins TRBV30 to TRBJ2-5, with D unclear. The CDR3 contains 11 residues. Germline V gene lookup returns CDR1 GTSNPN and CDR2 SVGIG (reference sequence). V was cut by 1 base and J by 4 bases, with 4 bases left in between.

CDR3 amino acids: CASSLHPQGAPDTQYF. CDR3 nucleotides: TGTGCCAGCAGCCTTCATCCACAGGGGGCGCCGGATACGCAGTATTTT. The chain recombines TRBV2 with TRBJ2-3, with 9 bases that match TRBD1. CDR3 length: 16 amino acids. CDR1 and CDR2 from the germline V gene are SNHLY and FYNNEI. J was trimmed by 6 bases and V by 6 bases; bases with no gene match: 13.